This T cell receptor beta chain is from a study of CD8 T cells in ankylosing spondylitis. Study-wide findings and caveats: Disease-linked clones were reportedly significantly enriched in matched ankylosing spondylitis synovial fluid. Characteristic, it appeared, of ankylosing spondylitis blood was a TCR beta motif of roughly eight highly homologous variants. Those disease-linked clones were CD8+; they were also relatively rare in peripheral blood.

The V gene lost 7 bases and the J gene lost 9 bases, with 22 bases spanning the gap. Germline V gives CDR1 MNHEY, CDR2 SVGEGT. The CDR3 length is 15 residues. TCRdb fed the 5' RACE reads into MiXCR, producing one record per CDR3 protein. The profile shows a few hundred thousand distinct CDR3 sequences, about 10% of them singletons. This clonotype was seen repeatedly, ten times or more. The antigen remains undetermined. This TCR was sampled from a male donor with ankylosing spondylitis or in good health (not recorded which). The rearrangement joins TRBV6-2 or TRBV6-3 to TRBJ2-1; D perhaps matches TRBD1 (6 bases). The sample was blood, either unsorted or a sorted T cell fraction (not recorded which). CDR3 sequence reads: CASTNLYRGGVEQFF. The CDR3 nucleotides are TGTGCCAGCACCAACTTGTACCGAGGGGGAGTTGAGCAGTTCTTC.